The 23 T cell receptor beta chains listed next were all sequenced from one sample in a study of graft-versus-host responses after intestinal transplantation. Profiling relied on immunoSEQ multiplex PCR, and the TCRdb table lists in-frame clones only, not all of them. Of tens of thousands of clones in the sample, 80% to 85% were seen once. Their specific antigens are unknown. The sample consisted of unstimulated CD8+ T cells sorted from spleen or lymph node cells, taken before intestinal transplant. These receptors originate from a human donor who received an intestinal transplant.

This sequence joins TRBV4-1 and TRBJ2-1; D gene ambiguous. Germline CDR1 reads MGHRA; CDR2 reads YSYEKL. The CDR3 runs to 17 residues. V was pared by 0 bases and J by 0 bases, with 12 bases between. Here the CDR3 reads CASSQELFLSSYNEQFF. CDR3 DNA: TGCGCCAGCAGCCAAGAACTATTTTTGAGCTCCTACAATGAGCAGTTCTTC.

The rearrangement joins TRBV7-3 to TRBJ1-4, with D perhaps TRBD1 (6 bases). In germline, CDR1 is SGHTA, CDR2 FQGTGA. The CDR3 totals 15 residues. Trimming pared 0 bases from V and 8 bases from J, leaving 13 bases between. The CDR3 DNA sequence: TGTGCCAGCAGCTTAACGGGGGCCCGTTGGGAAAAACTGTTTTTT. This gives the protein CASSLTGARWEKLFF.

The chain employs TRBV13 and TRBJ2-7; 7 bases are shared with TRBD1. The germline V gene has CDR1 PRHDT and CDR2 FYEKMQ (reference sequence). CDR3 length: 15 residues. The J segment lost 3 bases and the V segment lost 4 bases, leaving 9 bases of the junction unmatched. The CDR3 bases are TGTGCCAGCAGCTCGGCACTGGACAGGAGCTACGAGCAGTACTTC. Protein product: CASSSALDRSYEQYF.

The genes are TRBV7-9 and TRBJ2-1; D is undetermined. The CDR3 has 10 amino acids. V was clipped by 11 bases and J by 8 bases, with 10 bases between them. CDR1 SEHNR and CDR2 FQNEAQ come from the germline V gene (reference sequence). CDR3 protein: CAGKDDEQFF. Here the CDR3 DNA reads TGTGCCGGTAAAGACGATGAGCAGTTCTTC.

The chain recombines TRBV27 with TRBJ1-2; 8 nucleotides match TRBD1. There are 14 residues in the CDR3. Germline loops: CDR1 MNHEY, CDR2 SMNVEV (reference sequence). Unmatched junction bases numbered 7, after V lost 5 bases and J lost 5 bases. CDR3 in DNA: TGTGCCAGCAGTCATACAGGGGGACCGTATGGCTACACCTTC. Its translation: CASSHTGGPYGYTF.

The rearrangement links TRBV6-5 to TRBJ1-3, with 7 nucleotides matching TRBD1. Germline-derived CDR1 and CDR2 are MNHEY and SVGAGI. Unmatched junction bases numbered 5, after V lost 3 bases and J lost 0 bases. This CDR3 spans 16 amino acids. The CDR3 sequence is CASSYFTGASGNTIYF. As DNA, the CDR3 is TGTGCCAGCAGTTATTTCACAGGGGCCTCTGGAAACACCATATATTTT.

The rearrangement links TRBV2 to TRBJ2-7, with D unresolved. V was trimmed by 3 bases and J by 2 bases, leaving 11 bases between them. Germline lookup yields CDR1 SNHLY and CDR2 FYNNEI. The CDR3 is made up of 14 amino acids. The CDR3 protein is CASSDPNGAYEQYF. DNA of the CDR3: TGTGCCAGCAGTGATCCCAACGGAGCCTACGAGCAGTACTTC.

This clone was observed a few times. V gene TRBV11-2 combines with J gene TRBJ2-5; TRBD2 aligns across 10 bases. Germline trimming cut 5 bases from V and 4 bases from J; bases unmatched to any gene: 7. CDR3 length equals 15 residues. Germline-derived CDR1 and CDR2 are SGHAT and FQNNGV. The CDR3: CASSPSGGAGETQYF. CDR3 bases: TGTGCCAGCAGCCCCAGCGGGGGGGCCGGAGAGACCCAGTACTTC.

The chain uses TRBV18 and TRBJ2-2; 7 nucleotides line up with TRBD1. The germline gives CDR1 KGHSH, CDR2 LQKENI. This CDR3 region has 15 residues. J gave up 1 base and V 5 bases, and 4 bases lay outside the gene matches. CDR3 coding DNA: TGTGCCAGCTCAGCCGGGACAGAGAACACCGGGGAGCTGTTTTTT. This gives the protein CASSAGTENTGELFF.

The gene calls are TRBV11-2 and TRBJ2-7, with TRBD2 matching over 7 bases. This CDR3 comprises 15 residues. J lost 1 base, V lost 4 bases, and 7 bases had no gene match. Germline CDR1 SGHAT, CDR2 FQNNGV. The CDR3 sequence is CASSSPSGPSYEQYF. In DNA, the CDR3 is TGTGCCAGCAGCTCCCCTAGCGGTCCTTCCTACGAGCAGTACTTC.

The chain has TRBV28 and TRBJ2-5, with D possibly matching TRBD2 (6 bases). Trimming took off 5 bases at V and 5 bases at J, with 12 bases between the two ends. Per germline, CDR1 MDHEN and CDR2 SYDVKM. CDR3 length: 13 residues. CDR3 sequence (DNA): TGTGCCAGCAGTGGTCCAGGGAGGGAGACCCAGTACTTC. Translation: CASSGPGRETQYF.

This chain connects TRBV9 to TRBJ1-4; D unresolved. The V gene lost 3 bases and the J gene lost 8 bases, with 14 bases spanning the gap. Germline-derived CDR1 and CDR2 are SGDLS and YYNGEE. There are 14 residues in the CDR3. The CDR3 nucleotides read TGTGCCAGCAGCGCCCACGGGCAGGCCGAAAAACTGTTTTTT. This encodes CASSAHGQAEKLFF.

This sequence joins TRBV10-2 and TRBJ2-2; 8 bases fit TRBD1. Trimming took 4 bases from V and 5 from J; bases not matched to a gene: 6. The CDR3 covers 15 residues. Germline V gene data show CDR1 as WSHSY and CDR2 as SAAADI. The CDR3 DNA reads TGCGCCAGCAGTGTTGGAACAGGGGGAACCGGGGAGCTGTTTTTT. Its protein is CASSVGTGGTGELFF.

The chain links TRBV6-5 to TRBJ2-7; D unclear. There are 13 residues in the CDR3. The V gene's germline CDR1 is MNHEY and CDR2 SVGAGI. Trimming left V 2 bases short and J 1 base short, with 6 bases between. CDR3 DNA: TGTGCCAGCAGTTACCAGCCTTCCTACGAGCAGTACTTC. Protein sequence: CASSYQPSYEQYF.

The chain has TRBV19 and TRBJ2-7, with 7 bases identical to TRBD1. CDR1 is LNHDA and CDR2 is SQIVND in the germline V gene (reference sequence). The CDR3 totals 15 residues. V was clipped by 5 bases and J by 7 bases; unmatched bases: 14. CDR3 DNA: TGTGCCAGTAGTCCCGGGACAGCTCATGTTATGGAGCAGTACTTC. It codes for CASSPGTAHVMEQYF.

The V gene is TRBV7-9, the J gene TRBJ2-1; TRBD1 matches at 7 bases. Trimming removed 2 bases from V and 3 bases from J; junction bases left unmatched: 13. CDR1 is SEHNR and CDR2 is FQNEAQ in the germline V gene (reference sequence). The CDR3 is 18 residues long. CDR3 nucleotides: TGTGCCAGCAGCTTATCCCGCACAGGGGATGGGATCTACAATGAGCAGTTCTTC. Its protein product is CASSLSRTGDGIYNEQFF.

This chain joins TRBV7-9 and TRBJ1-2; 8 bases match TRBD1. Looked up from germline, CDR1 is SEHNR and CDR2 is FQNEAQ (reference sequence). The J segment lost 5 bases and the V segment lost 3 bases, leaving 11 bases of the junction unmatched. The CDR3 is 16 residues long. The CDR3 DNA reads as TGTGCCAGCAGCTTCGGCAGGGGGCCATTTAGGTATGGCTACACCTTC. Protein sequence: CASSFGRGPFRYGYTF.

This sequence joins TRBV5-1 and TRBJ2-5; a weak D match, TRBD1 (5 bases). Germline V gives CDR1 SGHRS, CDR2 YFSETQ. V was trimmed by 3 bases and J by 1 base, leaving 16 bases between them. CDR3 length: 16 amino acids. In DNA form, the CDR3 reads TGCGCCAGCAGCTACCATCCCAGGGCCCTCCAAGAGACCCAGTACTTC. Protein sequence: CASSYHPRALQETQYF.

This rearrangement joins TRBV27 to TRBJ2-1, with 9 nucleotides matching TRBD2. In germline, CDR1 is MNHEY, CDR2 SMNVEV (reference sequence). V was clipped by 7 bases and J by 10 bases; unmatched bases: 11. This CDR3 is 14 amino acids long. The CDR3 loop reads CASTYRTSVGEQFF. As DNA, the CDR3 is TGTGCCAGCACTTATCGGACTAGCGTCGGGGAGCAGTTCTTC.

V is TRBV29-1 and J is TRBJ2-7, with TRBD1 matching over 12 bases. This CDR3 is built from 16 residues. CDR1 and CDR2 from the germline V gene are SQVTM and ANQGSEA. With V trimmed by 3 bases and J by 3 bases, 9 bases remained unmatched. The CDR3 sequence is CSVDVGTGGAFYEQYF. In nucleotides, the CDR3 is TGCAGCGTTGATGTGGGGACAGGGGGCGCATTCTACGAGCAGTACTTC.

This chain links TRBV5-4 with TRBJ1-2; D is uncertain. Germline CDR1 reads SGHNT; CDR2 reads YYREEE (reference sequence). The V and J ends lost 5 bases and 5 bases respectively, with 22 bases between them. This CDR3 has 16 amino acids. CDR3 bases: TGTGCCAGCAGGAGCAGAGGGCCCCGGATGCGGTATGGCTACACCTTC. It encodes CASRSRGPRMRYGYTF.

This chain links TRBV7-9 with TRBJ2-5; D possibly corresponds to TRBD2 (5 bases). With the DNA end fitting TRBJ2-7 better, the J assignment may be wrong. Germline V lookup: CDR1 SEHNR, CDR2 FQNEAQ (reference sequence). CDR3 length: 15 residues. The CDR3 protein is CASSLWGRGSYEQYF. The CDR3 region has the DNA TGTGCCAGCAGCTTATGGGGTCGGGGATCTTACGAGCAGTACTTC.

The V call is TRBV2, the J call TRBJ2-1, with 10 bases fitting TRBD2. The CDR3 consists of 14 residues. With V trimmed by 6 bases and J by 3 bases, 2 bases remained unmatched. CDR1 is SNHLY and CDR2 is FYNNEI in the germline V gene. CDR3 residues: CASSSGGVYNEQFF. The CDR3 DNA reads TGTGCCAGCAGCAGCGGGGGGGTCTACAATGAGCAGTTCTTC. Full variable domain (missing parts from reference TRBV2 and TRBJ2-1): EPEVTQTPSHQVTQMGQEVILRCVPISNHLYFYWYRQILGQKVEFLVSFYNNEISEKSEIFDDQFSVERPDGSNFTLKIRSTKLEDSAMYFCASSSGGVYNEQFFGPGTRLTVL.